This T cell receptor beta chain was captured in a study of T cell responses to AZD1222 COVID-19 vaccine. Of note for this clone: Its antigen is not identified.

Trimming removed 5 bases from V and 5 bases from J; junction bases left unmatched: 9. CDR1 and CDR2 from the germline V gene are SSHAT and FNYEAQ (reference sequence). The CDR3 sequence is 15 residues long. Assay: immunoSEQ multiplex PCR; the TCRdb copy retains only in-frame clones and omits some. The sample records about 140,000 clones, 92% being singletons. Study-wide findings and caveats: Donors in the cohort were predominantly white British and more often female, and clonal diversity was possibly underestimated. The repertoires were collected only after the peak T cell response. Following two doses of AZD1222, Spike-specific TCR breadth and depth rose.

V and J are TRBV7-7 and TRBJ2-3; 8 nucleotides align to TRBD2. The sample here was peripheral blood, taken on day 0 of AZD1222 vaccination. This clonotype was sampled from an adult in good health. The CDR3 region is CASSTSGSRGDTQYF. The CDR3 DNA reads as TGTGCCAGCAGCACGAGCGGGAGTAGGGGAGATACGCAGTATTTT.